Following are 17 T cell receptor beta chains from one sample sequenced in a study of long-term antiretroviral therapy in people with HIV (dated by TCRdb to about 2022). Sequencing of the TRB variable region was done with the immunoSEQ hsTCRB v3.0 assay at survey level resolution. The immuneACCESS repertoire file appears here via TCRdb, limited to in-frame rearrangements. These files lack a portion of the clones; in checked studies, under half of the deficit traces to unresolved V genes, and the cause of the others is not known. Here the sample has roughly 12,000 clones; roughly four fifths occur a single time. Of the sample, roughly 13% is held by the ten largest clones. This specimen consisted of unsorted PBMCs, obtained 1.2 years after starting antiretroviral therapy. These receptors were obtained from a man aged 40-49 years with HIV.

In its sample, this clone was seen once. The rearrangement joins TRBV9 to TRBJ1-6; weak D call: TRBD1 (5 bases). CDR3 size: 16 residues. The germline V gene encodes CDR1 SGDLS and CDR2 YYNGEE. The ends were cut back, 4 bases at V and 14 bases at J, with 25 bases in the middle. CDR3 loop: CASSPGPSGPASTLHF. The CDR3 DNA sequence: TGTGCCAGCAGCCCGGGGCCCAGTGGGCCCGCTTCGACCCTCCACTTT. Based on the CDR3 plus reference TRBV9 and TRBJ1-6, the full variable domain is DSGVTQTPKHLITATGQRVTLRCSPRSGDLSVYWYQQSLDQGLQFLIQYYNGEERAKGNILERFSAQQFPDLHSELNLSSLELGDSALYFCASSPGPSGPASTLHFGNGTRLTVT.

This sequence joins TRBV30 and TRBJ1-3, with D unresolved. The CDR3 spans 11 residues. Germline V CDR1 and CDR2: GTSNPN, SVGIG (reference sequence). The DNA for the CDR3 is TGTAAGATGTCTCTGGGAAACACCATATATTTT. Translating it yields CKMSLGNTIYF.

V and J are TRBV4-3 and TRBJ2-7; maybe TRBD1 (6 bases). The CDR3 runs to 16 residues. The V gene's germline CDR1 is LGHNA and CDR2 YSLEER. V was clipped by 1 base and J by 5 bases, with 18 bases between them. The CDR3 DNA follows: TGCGCCAGCAGCCAAGTGGCGACAGGCCGGGGCGACGAGCAGTACTTC. Residues: CASSQVATGRGDEQYF.

This rearrangement joins TRBV7-8 to TRBJ1-4; TRBD1 is a possible D gene (5 bases). The CDR3 is 15 amino acids. Germline values: CDR1 SGHVS, CDR2 FQNEAQ. The germline V and J ends were trimmed by 1 base and 8 bases, with 14 bases remaining between them. CDR3 loop: CASSLEGRSIEKLFF. The CDR3 DNA reads as TGTGCCAGCAGCTTAGAGGGACGGAGCATAGAAAAACTGTTTTTT. Based on the CDR3 plus reference TRBV7-8 and TRBJ1-4, the full variable domain is GAGVSQSPRYKVAKRGQDVALRCDPISGHVSLFWYQQALGQGPEFLTYFQNEAQLDKSGLPSDRFFAERPEGSVSTLKIQRTQQEDSAVYLCASSLEGRSIEKLFFGSGTQLSVL.

This rearrangement joins TRBV6-5 to TRBJ2-3; TRBD1 matches at 7 bases. CDR1 is MNHEY and CDR2 is SVGAGI in the germline V gene. The CDR3 sequence is 14 residues long. J was trimmed by 0 bases and V by 6 bases; bases with no gene match: 3. CDR3 loop: CASSRQGSTDTQYF. DNA for the CDR3: TGTGCCAGCAGCCGACAGGGAAGCACAGATACGCAGTATTTT.

This clone was picked up a small number of times. The chain couples TRBV27 to TRBJ2-3; D is unclear. The V end lost 3 bases, the J end lost 11 bases, and 12 bases lay between the germline ends. Germline V CDR1 and CDR2: MNHEY, SMNVEV (reference sequence). The CDR3 contains 12 residues. CDR3 sequence reads: CASSFEGSKQYF. The CDR3 nucleotides are TGTGCCAGCAGTTTTGAAGGTAGTAAGCAGTATTTT.

V gene TRBV7-6 combines with J gene TRBJ2-2, with TRBD1 identical over 7 bases. V shed 5 bases, J shed 0 bases, and the junction held 3 bases outside the gene matches. Germline assignment: CDR1 SGHVS and CDR2 FNYEAQ. CDR3 length: 15 residues. The CDR3 here is CASSPQGANTGELFF. The DNA for the CDR3 is TGTGCCAGCAGCCCTCAGGGGGCGAACACCGGGGAGCTGTTTTTT.

The chain has TRBV7-9 and TRBJ2-7; maybe TRBD2 (6 bases). Trimming cost V 0 bases and J 5 bases, with 11 bases left between them. Germline V gives CDR1 SEHNR, CDR2 FQNEAQ (reference sequence). CDR3 length equals 14 residues. The CDR3 loop is CASSLAGTGHEQYF. In DNA, the CDR3 is TGTGCCAGCAGCTTAGCGGGGACTGGGCACGAGCAGTACTTC.

This rearrangement joins TRBV7-2 to TRBJ1-2; TRBD1 matches at 12 bases. There are 17 residues in the CDR3. Germline trimming cut 1 base from V and 2 bases from J; bases unmatched to any gene: 5. From germline, CDR1 is SGHTA and CDR2 FQGNSA. The CDR3 loop reads CASSLGGQGAQNYGYTF. The CDR3 nucleotides are TGTGCCAGCAGCTTAGGGGGACAGGGGGCGCAAAACTATGGCTACACCTTC.

The chain joins TRBV30 to TRBJ2-7; 8 nucleotides align to TRBD1. From germline, CDR1 is GTSNPN and CDR2 SVGIG (reference sequence). The junction had 12 bases not matched to a gene; V was cut back by 2 bases and J by 0 bases. The CDR3 sequence is 17 residues long. The CDR3 DNA reads TGTGCCTGGAGTTCTCCCCCAAGGACAGGGAACTCCTACGAGCAGTACTTC. Amino acids: CAWSSPPRTGNSYEQYF.

This chain links TRBV6-4 with TRBJ2-3; TRBD2 aligns across 8 bases. CDR1 MRHNA and CDR2 SNTAGT come from the germline V gene. There are 15 residues in the CDR3. V trimming: 0 bases; J trimming: 6 bases; junction bases outside the gene matches: 5. The CDR3 bases are TGTGCCAGCAGTGACTCGGCGGGGGGCATGGATACGCAGTATTTT. This translates into CASSDSAGGMDTQYF.

CDR3 protein: CASSVRWGDTQYF. The CDR3 coding sequence is TGTGCCAGCAGTGTTCGGTGGGGAGATACGCAGTATTTT. The V call is TRBV6-1, the J call TRBJ2-3; D is unresolved. This CDR3 contains 13 residues. Germline V gives CDR1 MNHNS, CDR2 SASEGT. The V end lost 4 bases, the J end lost 5 bases, and 10 bases lay between the germline ends.

This chain connects TRBV6-5 to TRBJ2-2; no clear D gene. This CDR3 has 15 amino acids. Germline values: CDR1 MNHEY, CDR2 SVGAGI. Deletions cut 8 bases from V and 4 bases from J, with 17 bases between. The CDR3 loop is CASATEGKGTGELFF. The CDR3 bases are TGTGCCAGCGCTACCGAAGGAAAGGGCACCGGGGAGCTGTTTTTT.

The rearrangement joins TRBV7-2 to TRBJ2-7; either TRBD1 or TRBD2 may supply D (5 bases each). The CDR3 length is 13 residues. Trimming stripped 3 bases from V and 3 bases from J, with 9 bases between. Germline V lookup: CDR1 SGHTA, CDR2 FQGNSA. CDR3 coding DNA: TGTGCCAGCAGCTTTGGGACCGGCTACGAGCAGTACTTC. It translates to CASSFGTGYEQYF. Full variable domain (missing parts from reference TRBV7-2 and TRBJ2-7): GAGVSQSPSNKVTEKGKDVELRCDPISGHTALYWYRQSLGQGLEFLIYFQGNSAPDKSGLPSDRFSAERTGGSVSTLTIQRTQQEDSAVYLCASSFGTGYEQYFGPGTRLTVT.

This chain links TRBV30 with TRBJ1-1; D is unresolved. This CDR3 contains 13 residues. The germline V gene has CDR1 GTSNPN and CDR2 SVGIG (reference sequence). V lost 3 bases, J lost 0 bases, and 8 bases lay in between. Here the CDR3 reads CAWRELMNTEAFF. For the CDR3, the DNA is TGTGCCTGGAGGGAACTCATGAACACTGAAGCTTTCTTT.

This clone showed up just a few times. V is TRBV9 and J is TRBJ1-5; 8 nucleotides match TRBD1. From germline, CDR1 is SGDLS and CDR2 YYNGEE. Trimming cost V 3 bases and J 1 base; bases outside gene matches: 12. The CDR3 has 18 residues. CDR3 sequence (DNA): TGTGCCAGCAGCGCAGAATTGGACAGGGAGGGGAGCAATCAGCCCCAGCATTTT. Its protein product is CASSAELDREGSNQPQHF.

The chain recombines TRBV29-1 with TRBJ2-7; no definite D call. V gave up 4 bases and J gave up 0 bases, with 10 bases separating them. Per germline, CDR1 SQVTM and CDR2 ANQGSEA. The CDR3 extends over 13 amino acids. CDR3 in DNA: TGCAGCGTTGGGGCAGGAAGCTCCTACGAGCAGTACTTC. It specifies CSVGAGSSYEQYF.